Listed below are T cell receptor beta chains from one sample, sequenced in a study of regulatory T cells in long-lasting Graves disease. TCRdb reprocessed the multiplex PCR reads with MiXCR, giving one entry per CDR3 protein. The profile covers a few hundred thousand distinct CDR3 sequences, with around 20% appearing a single time and 13% to 15% taken by the ten largest. This sample comprised peripheral blood mononuclear cells (PBMCs), obtained when the disease was refractory, from a patient treated with antithyroid drugs. Receptors were obtained from a female donor with Graves disease. The CDR3 runs from the conserved cysteine through the conserved F or W. The order of the fields is V gene, clone size, D gene, J gene, CDR3 protein, CDR3 DNA. The D gene is left open where the match is weak. Some rows have no size entry. The others give once, few or many, or a class for an expanded clone.

V: TRBV6-1; size: NA; D: NA; J: TRBJ1-5; CDR3: CASSPRTGYSNQPQHF; DNA: TGTGCCAGCAGCCCACGGACTGGGTATAGCAATCAGCCCCAGCATTTT
V: TRBV28; size: many; D: NA; J: TRBJ2-2; CDR3: CASTPMSRGGELFF; DNA: TGTGCCAGCACCCCGATGAGCAGGGGCGGGGAGCTGTTTTTT
V: TRBV27; size: many; D: TRBD1; J: TRBJ2-7; CDR3: CASSLDRGLTYEQYF; DNA: TGTGCCAGCAGTTTGGACAGGGGGCTTACCTACGAGCAGTACTTC
V: TRBV5-1; size: NA; D: TRBD2; J: TRBJ2-7; CDR3: CASSLASGGSEQYF; DNA: TGCGCCAGCAGCTTGGCGTCGGGAGGGAGCGAGCAGTACTTC
V: TRBV4-1; size: NA; D: NA; J: TRBJ1-5; CDR3: CASSQDISGQPQHF; DNA: TGCGCCAGCAGCCAAGATATTTCCGGCCAGCCCCAGCATTTT
V: TRBV30; size: NA; D: NA; J: TRBJ2-5; CDR3: CASWTDKKRTQYF; DNA: TGTGCCTCATGGACGGATAAGAAGAGAACCCAGTACTTC
V: TRBV20-1; size: few; D: NA; J: TRBJ2-2; CDR3: CSAGRVGVLDTGELFF; DNA: TGCAGTGCTGGCCGCGTGGGAGTATTAGACACCGGGGAGCTGTTTTTT
V: TRBV11-2; size: NA; D: NA; J: TRBJ2-4; CDR3: CASSSPHTGIVAKNIQYF; DNA: TGTGCCAGCAGCTCCCCCCATACGGGGATTGTAGCCAAAAACATTCAGTACTTC
V: TRBV20-1; size: many; D: NA; J: TRBJ1-1; CDR3: CSARGTGYTEAFF; DNA: TGCAGTGCTAGAGGAACAGGGTACACTGAAGCTTTCTTT
V: TRBV7-2; size: many; D: NA; J: TRBJ2-5; CDR3: CASSLPGTDPSWAQYF; DNA: TGTGCCAGCAGCCTACCTGGGACGGACCCATCGTGGGCCCAGTACTTC
V: TRBV19; size: NA; D: TRBD2; J: TRBJ2-7; CDR3: CASGLTSGSQSEQYF; DNA: TGTGCCAGTGGGTTAACTAGCGGGAGTCAGAGCGAGCAGTACTTC
V: TRBV6-1; size: many; D: NA; J: TRBJ2-5; CDR3: CASTPSGETQYF; DNA: TGTGCCAGCACCCCCTCGGGGGAGACCCAGTACTTC
V: TRBV11-1; size: few; D: NA; J: TRBJ1-3; CDR3: CASSGEVGNTIYF; DNA: TGTGCCAGCAGCGGGGAAGTTGGAAACACCATATATTTT
V: TRBV12-3/TRBV12-4; size: many; D: NA; J: TRBJ1-2; CDR3: CASSLARDGDYGYTF; DNA: TGTGCCAGCAGTTTAGCCCGGGACGGGGACTATGGCTACACCTTC
V: TRBV7-3; size: many; D: NA; J: TRBJ2-6; CDR3: CASSAGANVLTF; DNA: TGTGCCAGCAGTGCCGGGGCCAACGTCCTGACTTTC
V: TRBV3-1; size: many; D: TRBD1; J: TRBJ2-5; CDR3: CASSHGTGAPNF; DNA: TGTGCCAGCAGCCACGGGACAGGAGCGCCGAACTTC
V: TRBV3-1; size: many; D: NA; J: TRBJ2-5; CDR3: CASSQDGEDETQYF; DNA: TGTGCCAGCAGCCAAGACGGGGAGGATGAGACCCAGTACTTC
V: TRBV5-1; size: many; D: NA; J: TRBJ2-7; CDR3: CASSLSFRGGAGSYEQYF; DNA: TGCGCCAGCAGCTTGTCCTTCAGGGGAGGGGCTGGTTCCTACGAGCAGTACTTC
V: TRBV12-3/TRBV12-4; size: many; D: NA; J: TRBJ2-7; CDR3: CASSSRHEQYF; DNA: TGTGCCAGCAGTTCAAGACACGAGCAGTACTTC
V: TRBV6-1; size: many; D: NA; J: TRBJ2-7; CDR3: CASSEAGTGTEQYF; DNA: TGTGCCAGCAGTGAAGCAGGTACAGGGACTGAGCAGTACTTC
V: TRBV3-1; size: few; D: NA; J: TRBJ1-1; CDR3: CASSHREGTEAFF; DNA: TGTGCCAGCAGCCACAGGGAAGGCACTGAAGCTTTCTTT
V: TRBV11-2; size: many; D: NA; J: TRBJ1-4; CDR3: CASSLGGGKLFF; DNA: TGTGCCAGCAGCTTGGGGGGAGGAAAACTGTTTTTT
V: TRBV2; size: many; D: NA; J: TRBJ2-7; CDR3: CASSEGTSSYEQYF; DNA: TGTGCCAGCAGTGAAGGTACTAGCTCTTACGAGCAGTACTTC
V: TRBV5-1; size: few; D: NA; J: TRBJ1-5; CDR3: CASSLDVGTQPQHF; DNA: TGCGCCAGCAGCTTGGATGTGGGGACTCAGCCCCAGCATTTT
V: TRBV9; size: many; D: NA; J: TRBJ1-4; CDR3: CASSGDPAKVESEKLFF; DNA: TGTGCCAGCAGCGGAGACCCTGCAAAGGTCGAAAGTGAAAAACTGTTTTTT
V: TRBV20-1; size: NA; D: NA; J: TRBJ2-5; CDR3: CSAPRGRWGRGQGTQYF; DNA: TGCAGTGCTCCCCGTGGTAGGTGGGGGCGCGGCCAAGGGACCCAGTACTTC
V: TRBV27; size: many; D: TRBD2; J: TRBJ2-7; CDR3: CASSLASGENLYEQYF; DNA: TGTGCCAGCAGTCTCGCTAGCGGGGAAAATCTCTACGAGCAGTACTTC
V: TRBV5-1; size: many; D: NA; J: TRBJ1-1; CDR3: CASSPAGGYNTEAFF; DNA: TGCGCCAGCAGCCCTGCTGGGGGCTACAACACTGAAGCTTTCTTT
V: TRBV6-1; size: many; D: TRBD2; J: TRBJ2-5; CDR3: CASRADSGGTETQYF; DNA: TGTGCCAGCAGAGCCGACTCGGGAGGGACGGAGACCCAGTACTTC
V: TRBV14; size: many; D: NA; J: TRBJ2-7; CDR3: CASSPLRRSLPNEQYF; DNA: TGTGCCAGCAGCCCCCTGAGGAGGTCGCTACCTAACGAGCAGTACTTC
V: TRBV28; size: many; D: TRBD1; J: TRBJ1-2; CDR3: CASRQGVGGYTF; DNA: TGTGCCAGCAGGCAGGGGGTTGGTGGCTACACCTTC
V: TRBV28; size: few; D: TRBD1; J: TRBJ2-1; CDR3: CASSPDRGSSEQFF; DNA: TGTGCCAGCTCGCCGGACAGGGGATCCAGTGAGCAGTTCTTC
V: TRBV13; size: many; D: NA; J: TRBJ2-7; CDR3: CASSSSERAHEQYF; DNA: TGTGCCAGCAGCTCCTCGGAGAGGGCCCACGAGCAGTACTTC
V: TRBV2; size: many; D: NA; J: TRBJ2-7; CDR3: CASRVGRDYEQYF; DNA: TGTGCCAGCAGGGTGGGCAGGGACTACGAGCAGTACTTC
V: TRBV29-1; size: NA; D: NA; J: TRBJ1-2; CDR3: CSVESPGARNYGYTF; DNA: TGCAGCGTTGAATCCCCGGGGGCGAGGAACTATGGCTACACCTTC
V: TRBV7-3; size: many; D: TRBD1; J: TRBJ2-7; CDR3: CASSASGTGPSYEQYF; DNA: TGTGCCAGCAGCGCTTCCGGGACAGGGCCCTCCTACGAGCAGTACTTC
V: TRBV11-3; size: many; D: TRBD2; J: TRBJ2-5; CDR3: CASSQTSGETQYF; DNA: TGTGCCAGCAGCCAGACTAGCGGCGAGACCCAGTACTTC
V: TRBV28; size: NA; D: NA; J: TRBJ2-1; CDR3: CASSKPTTLSYNEQFF; DNA: TGTGCCAGCAGTAAGCCGACTACACTCTCCTACAATGAGCAGTTCTTC
V: TRBV28; size: many; D: NA; J: TRBJ1-1; CDR3: CASSSQSLNTEAFF; DNA: TGTGCCAGCAGCTCACAGAGCCTGAACACTGAAGCTTTCTTT
V: TRBV28; size: NA; D: TRBD2; J: TRBJ2-1; CDR3: CASSLGTSGRNERFF; DNA: TGTGCCAGCAGTTTAGGGACTAGCGGGAGGAATGAGCGGTTCTTC
V: TRBV20-1; size: NA; D: NA; J: TRBJ2-4; CDR3: CSASSTGASNIQYF; DNA: TGCAGTGCTTCCTCGACAGGAGCTTCAAACATTCAGTACTTC
V: TRBV27; size: many; D: TRBD2; J: TRBJ2-7; CDR3: CASSWKASGRSNSYEQYF; DNA: TGTGCCAGCAGTTGGAAGGCTAGCGGGCGGTCTAACTCCTACGAGCAGTACTTC
V: TRBV11-2; size: many; D: NA; J: TRBJ1-6; CDR3: CASSSQNTNSPLHF; DNA: TGTGCCAGCAGCTCACAGAATACTAATTCACCCCTCCACTTT
V: TRBV6-1; size: many; D: TRBD1; J: TRBJ1-5; CDR3: CASSVPGQGSQPQHF; DNA: TGTGCCAGCAGTGTACCGGGACAGGGGAGCCAGCCCCAGCATTTT
V: TRBV3-1; size: few; D: TRBD1; J: TRBJ1-1; CDR3: CASSHGTGNTEAFF; DNA: TGTGCCAGCAGCCACGGGACAGGGAACACTGAAGCTTTCTTT
V: TRBV6-1; size: many; D: NA; J: TRBJ2-2; CDR3: CASIRTASGELFF; DNA: TGTGCCAGCATCCGGACAGCATCCGGGGAGCTGTTTTTT
V: TRBV5-1; size: NA; D: NA; J: TRBJ2-5; CDR3: CASSLAGGGRFETQYF; DNA: TGCGCCAGCAGCTTGGCCGGAGGGGGTAGGTTTGAGACCCAGTACTTC
V: TRBV12-3/TRBV12-4; size: many; D: NA; J: TRBJ1-5; CDR3: CATSIGENQPQHF; DNA: TGTGCCACCTCGATCGGGGAAAATCAGCCCCAGCATTTT
V: TRBV28; size: many; D: NA; J: TRBJ2-7; CDR3: CASSLVGFSYEQYF; DNA: TGTGCCAGCAGTTTAGTCGGATTCTCCTACGAGCAGTACTTC
V: TRBV19; size: few; D: TRBD2; J: TRBJ2-7; CDR3: CASSRSGTSGSSYEQYF; DNA: TGTGCCAGTAGTAGATCCGGGACTAGCGGGAGCTCCTACGAGCAGTACTTC
V: TRBV7-9; size: NA; D: TRBD1; J: TRBJ2-7; CDR3: CASSYDRGRSYEQYF; DNA: TGTGCCAGCAGCTACGACAGGGGAAGGAGCTACGAGCAGTACTTC
V: TRBV3-1; size: few; D: NA; J: TRBJ1-1; CDR3: CASSQGLGRMNTEAFF; DNA: TGTGCCAGCAGCCAAGGATTAGGCAGGATGAACACTGAAGCTTTCTTT
V: TRBV20-1; size: many; D: TRBD2; J: TRBJ2-7; CDR3: CSANAASGTHEQYF; DNA: TGCAGTGCGAATGCGGCTAGCGGGACCCACGAGCAGTACTTC
V: TRBV28; size: many; D: NA; J: TRBJ2-7; CDR3: CASCRLGGRSYEQYF; DNA: TGTGCCAGCTGTCGCTTGGGGGGTAGGTCCTACGAGCAGTACTTC
V: TRBV27; size: NA; D: NA; J: TRBJ2-3; CDR3: CASSLSSVGTPQYF; DNA: TGTGCCAGCAGTTTATCGTCGGTGGGCACTCCGCAGTATTTT
V: TRBV28; size: many; D: NA; J: TRBJ2-1; CDR3: CASSLYGASREQFF; DNA: TGTGCCAGCAGTTTATACGGGGCATCCCGGGAGCAGTTCTTC